These 10 T cell receptor beta chains came from one sample sequenced in a study of cytomegalovirus exposure and HLA in healthy donors (dated by TCRdb to the late 2010s). Libraries were built with the immunoSEQ multiplex PCR assay. For the multiplex PCR, a mixture combining 60 forward primers for TCR Vbeta segments and 13 reverse primers for TCR Jbeta segments was used. TCRdb carries this immuneACCESS record with in-frame sequences only. Its versions omit some clonotypes, under half of them owing to an unresolved V gene in the studies checked, with the rest unexplained. This sample comprises tens of thousands of clones, 60% to 80% of them detected only once. About 12% of the sample is in the top ten clones. The sample consisted of PBMCs. These receptors came from a woman in her thirties or forties in good health and CMV-seropositive.

This chain uses TRBV9 with TRBJ2-3, with 8 bases identical to TRBD1. CDR3 length equals 16 residues. Germline trimming cut 4 bases from V and 4 bases from J; bases unmatched to any gene: 11. CDR1 is SGDLS and CDR2 is YYNGEE in the germline V gene. This CDR3 reads CASSTTGQVVADTQYF. The CDR3 DNA reads TGTGCCAGCAGCACCACGGGACAGGTTGTTGCAGATACGCAGTATTTT. Complete variable domain (other parts from reference TRBV9 and TRBJ2-3): DSGVTQTPKHLITATGQRVTLRCSPRSGDLSVYWYQQSLDQGLQFLIQYYNGEERAKGNILERFSAQQFPDLHSELNLSSLELGDSALYFCASSTTGQVVADTQYFGPGTRLTVL.

This chain uses TRBV5-6 with TRBJ2-3; 7 nucleotides line up with TRBD1. Germline V gene data show CDR1 as SGHDT and CDR2 as YYEEEE. Trimming cost V 0 bases and J 0 bases; bases outside gene matches: 10. This CDR3 contains 18 residues. In DNA form, the CDR3 reads TGTGCCAGCAGCTTGGTCCCCCCCAGGGGGTTTAGCACAGATACGCAGTATTTT. Residues: CASSLVPPRGFSTDTQYF.

The chain carries TRBV11-2 and TRBJ1-6; no definite D call. The CDR3 has 13 residues. The germline CDR1 and CDR2 sequences are SGHAT and FQNNGV. V was trimmed by 3 bases and J by 9 bases, leaving 9 bases between them. CDR3 sequence: CASSLRWSSPLHF. The CDR3 nucleotides are TGTGCCAGCAGCTTGAGGTGGAGTTCACCCCTCCACTTT.

V gene TRBV7-9 combines with J gene TRBJ1-2, with 9 positions matching TRBD1. The CDR3 loop spans 15 amino acids. The junction had 6 bases not matched to a gene; V was cut back by 4 bases and J by 3 bases. CDR1 SEHNR and CDR2 FQNEAQ come from the germline V gene (reference sequence). The CDR3 DNA reads as TGTGCCAGCAGCTCCTTAGGACAGGGGCACTATGGCTACACCTTC. It yields the protein CASSSLGQGHYGYTF.

The chain joins TRBV20-1 to TRBJ2-3; D is undetermined. Trimming pared 5 bases from V and 7 bases from J, leaving 4 bases between. The CDR3 length is 9 residues. Germline values: CDR1 DFQATT, CDR2 SNEGSKA (reference sequence). CDR3 sequence reads: CSAGNTQYF. The CDR3 DNA is TGCAGTGCTGGCAATACGCAGTATTTT.

This clone was seen a handful of times. The chain recombines TRBV2 with TRBJ2-7, with TRBD1 identical over 10 bases. Germline V CDR1 and CDR2: SNHLY, FYNNEI. With V trimmed by 4 bases and J by 3 bases, 3 bases remained unmatched. The length of the CDR3 is 14 residues. CDR3 in amino acids: CASSVDRGLYEQYF. The DNA of the CDR3 is TGTGCCAGCAGTGTTGACAGGGGGCTCTACGAGCAGTACTTC.

V and J are TRBV5-1 and TRBJ2-7; possibly TRBD1 for D (6 bases). The V and J ends lost 0 bases and 6 bases respectively, with 13 bases between them. In germline, CDR1 is SGHRS, CDR2 YFSETQ. This CDR3 has 14 residues. For the CDR3, the DNA is TGCGCCAGCAGCTTGGACCAGGGGTGGAGCGAGCAGTACTTC. Translating gives CASSLDQGWSEQYF.

Written as DNA, the CDR3 is TGTGCCAGCAGCTTAGGTTACGCGCAGGGGGATGAGCAGTTCTTC. It is translated as CASSLGYAQGDEQFF. This rearrangement joins TRBV7-9 to TRBJ2-1; TRBD1 matches 7 bases. CDR1 is SEHNR, CDR2 FQNEAQ, per germline (reference sequence). The CDR3 is 15 residues long. The V segment lost 1 base and the J segment 8 bases; nucleotides outside the gene matches: 8.

The table lists this clone with a count of one. At one end, the junction sequence differs from germline, possibly due to a read error. This chain joins TRBV4-2 and TRBJ1-3, with TRBD1 as a possible D gene (5 bases). Looked up from germline, CDR1 is LGHNA and CDR2 is YNFKEQ. CDR3 length: 14 amino acids. CDR3: CASSQLPLGGVGHF. The CDR3 nucleotides are TGTGCCAGCAGCCAACTCCCCCTGGGGGGGGTCGGACATTTT.

This clone has a handful of counts. This sequence joins TRBV6-4 and TRBJ1-6, with TRBD1 matching over 8 bases. The length of the CDR3 is 13 residues. The junction had 0 bases not matched to a gene; V was cut back by 3 bases and J by 8 bases. CDR1 MRHNA and CDR2 SNTAGT come from the germline V gene. CDR3 nucleotide sequence: TGTGCCAGCAGTGAACAGGGGGATTCACCCCTCCACTTT. Protein product: CASSEQGDSPLHF.